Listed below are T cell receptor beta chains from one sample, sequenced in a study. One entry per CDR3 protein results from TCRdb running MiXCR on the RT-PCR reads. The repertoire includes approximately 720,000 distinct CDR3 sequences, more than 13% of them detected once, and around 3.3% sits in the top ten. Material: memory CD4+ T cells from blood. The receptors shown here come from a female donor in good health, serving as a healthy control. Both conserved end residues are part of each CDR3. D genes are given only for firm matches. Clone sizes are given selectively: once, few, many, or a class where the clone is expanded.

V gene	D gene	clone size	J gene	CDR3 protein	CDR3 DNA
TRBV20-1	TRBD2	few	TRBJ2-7	CSASRSGSFTYEQYF	TGCAGTGCTAGTAGGAGCGGGAGTTTCACCTACGAGCAGTACTTC
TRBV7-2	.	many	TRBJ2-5	CASSLVNRRTQYF	TGTGCCAGCAGCTTAGTGAACCGGCGGACCCAGTACTTC
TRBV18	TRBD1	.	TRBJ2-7	CASSPRVKQGDYEQYF	TGTGCCAGCTCACCAAGAGTAAAACAGGGGGATTACGAGCAGTACTTC
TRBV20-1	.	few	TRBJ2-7	CSAGTRVYEQYF	TGCAGTGCCGGCACTCGAGTCTACGAGCAGTACTTC
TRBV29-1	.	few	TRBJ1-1	CGLQLPPGNTEAFF	TGCGGGCTGCAGCTCCCGCCGGGGAACACTGAAGCTTTCTTT
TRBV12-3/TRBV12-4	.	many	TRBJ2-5	CASSSRTNWETQYF	TGTGCCAGCAGTTCCAGGACCAATTGGGAGACCCAGTACTTC
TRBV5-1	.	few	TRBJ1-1	CASSLSDTYTEAFF	TGCGCCAGCAGCTTGAGTGATACCTACACTGAAGCTTTCTTT
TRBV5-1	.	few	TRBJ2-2	CASSVGTNRGELFF	TGCGCCAGCAGCGTAGGGACCAACCGCGGGGAGCTGTTTTTT
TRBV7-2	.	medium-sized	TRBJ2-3	CASSLEAEGTQYF	TGTGCCAGCAGCTTAGAGGCCGAAGGCACGCAGTATTTT
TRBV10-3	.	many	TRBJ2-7	CAISGEALREQYF	TGTGCCATCAGCGGAGAGGCGCTGCGCGAGCAGTACTTC
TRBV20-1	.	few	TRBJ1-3	CSAPDYGNTIYF	TGCAGTGCTCCAGATTATGGAAACACCATATATTTT
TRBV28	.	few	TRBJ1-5	CASSSPTVSQPQHF	TGTGCCAGCAGTTCCCCGACAGTCAGCCAGCCCCAGCATTTT
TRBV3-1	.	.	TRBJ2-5	CASSQEGSTGETQYF	TGTGCCAGCAGCCAAGAGGGGTCGACCGGGGAGACCCAGTACTTC
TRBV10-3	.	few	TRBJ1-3	CAIDAGESSGNTIYF	TGTGCCATCGACGCAGGGGAGAGCTCTGGAAACACCATATATTTT
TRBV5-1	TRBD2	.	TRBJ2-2	CASSETSGRGTGELFF	TGCGCCAGCAGCGAAACTAGCGGGAGGGGAACCGGGGAGCTGTTTTTT
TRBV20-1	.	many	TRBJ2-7	CSARDRVTAYEQYF	TGCAGTGCTAGAGATAGGGTGACGGCCTACGAGCAGTACTTC
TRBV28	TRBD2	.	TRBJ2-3	CASSPMGRTVSRAGGPADTQYF	TGTGCCAGCAGTCCAATGGGTCGGACGGTGTCACGGGCGGGAGGGCCCGCAGATACGCAGTATTTT
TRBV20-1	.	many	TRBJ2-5	CSASRGMGRGETQYF	TGCAGTGCTAGCCGAGGCATGGGGAGAGGAGAGACCCAGTACTTC
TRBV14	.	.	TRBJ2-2	CASSQVGNRASTGELFF	TGTGCCAGCAGCCAAGTAGGAAACAGGGCGTCCACCGGGGAGCTGTTTTTT
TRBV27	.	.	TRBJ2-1	CASSFRRENEQFF	TGTGCCAGCAGTTTCCGAAGGGAAAATGAGCAGTTCTTC
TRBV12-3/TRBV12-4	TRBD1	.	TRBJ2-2	CASSRTTGAGELFF	TGTGCCAGCAGTAGAACGACAGGGGCCGGGGAGCTGTTTTTT
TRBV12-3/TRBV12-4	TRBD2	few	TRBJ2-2	CASIPGLVNTGELFF	TGTGCCAGCATCCCGGGACTAGTGAACACCGGGGAGCTGTTTTTT
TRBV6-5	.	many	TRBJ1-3	CASRLDPANGNTIYF	TGTGCCAGCAGGCTTGACCCAGCTAACGGTAACACCATATATTTT
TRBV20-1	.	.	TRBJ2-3	CSARQVSTDTQYF	TGCAGTGCTAGACAGGTTAGCACAGATACGCAGTATTTT
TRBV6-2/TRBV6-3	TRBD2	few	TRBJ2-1	CASSYRPGGRGNNEQFF	TGTGCCAGCAGTTACCGGCCGGGGGGGCGGGGGAATAATGAGCAGTTCTTC
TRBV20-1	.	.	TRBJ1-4	CSATRSLYQAEKLFF	TGCAGTGCTACAAGATCCTTGTACCAGGCTGAAAAACTGTTTTTT
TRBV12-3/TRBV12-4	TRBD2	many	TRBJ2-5	CASRGLAGGGETQYF	TGTGCCAGCAGGGGACTAGCGGGGGGGGGAGAGACCCAGTACTTC
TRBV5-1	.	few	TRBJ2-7	CASSFVVSYEQYF	TGCGCCAGCAGCTTTGTGGTTTCCTACGAGCAGTACTTC
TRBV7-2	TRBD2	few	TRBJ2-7	CASSHKASSGHYEQYF	TGTGCCAGCAGCCACAAGGCGTCTAGCGGGCACTACGAGCAGTACTTC
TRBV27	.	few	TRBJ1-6	CASTVKGVGYNSPLHF	TGTGCCAGCACCGTGAAGGGCGTTGGGTATAATTCACCCCTCCACTTT
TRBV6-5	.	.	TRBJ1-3	CASSYSYLAGTGNTIYF	TGTGCCAGCAGTTACTCCTATTTGGCAGGCACTGGAAACACCATATATTTT
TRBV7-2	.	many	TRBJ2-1	CASSGGRGPYNEQFF	TGTGCCAGCAGCGGCGGGCGGGGACCCTACAATGAGCAGTTCTTC
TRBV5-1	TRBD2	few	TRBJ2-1	CASSDSSGSHEQFF	TGCGCCAGCAGCGACTCTAGCGGGAGTCATGAGCAGTTCTTC